This T cell receptor beta chain originates from a study of cytomegalovirus exposure and HLA in healthy donors. CDR1 SGHTS and CDR2 YDEGEE come from the germline V gene. The CDR3 extends over 14 amino acids. The trim removed 4 bases at V and 8 bases at J, leaving 5 bases unmatched. Details on this clone: Its target is not known.

Both 60 Vbeta primers and 13 Jbeta primers went into the PCR. Clones were sequenced by immunoSEQ multiplex PCR, and TCRdb holds only the in-frame ones, with some missing. This sample has about 190,000 clones; approximately 75% occur once, and the top ten carry more than 4%. General study points: Most subjects had HLA-A and HLA-B alleles reportedly predicted accurately by TCR beta sequences.

Sequenced sample: PBMCs. The source is a man aged 30-40 years in good health and CMV-seropositive. The chain has TRBV5-8 and TRBJ1-4; TRBD1 matches at 10 bases. This chain's CDR3 is CASSLGQGREKLFF. CDR3 DNA: TGTGCCAGCAGCCTGGGACAGGGGAGAGAAAAACTGTTTTTT.